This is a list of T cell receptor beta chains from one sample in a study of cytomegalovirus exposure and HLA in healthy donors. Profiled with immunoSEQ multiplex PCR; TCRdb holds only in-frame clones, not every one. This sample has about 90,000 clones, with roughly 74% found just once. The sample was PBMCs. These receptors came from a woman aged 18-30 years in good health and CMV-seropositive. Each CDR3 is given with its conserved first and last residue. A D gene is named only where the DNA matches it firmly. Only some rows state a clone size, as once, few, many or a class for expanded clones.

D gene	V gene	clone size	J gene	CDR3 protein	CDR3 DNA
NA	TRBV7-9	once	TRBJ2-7	CASSSRTQGDSRSSEQYF	TGTGCCAGCAGCTCGAGAACCCAGGGGGACTCCAGGTCATCCGAGCAGTACTTC
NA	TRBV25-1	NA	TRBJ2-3	CASSDGWDTQYF	TGTGCCAGCAGTGACGGGTGGGATACGCAGTATTTT
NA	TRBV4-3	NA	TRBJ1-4	CASSQEGGGGEDEKLFF	TGCGCCAGCAGCCAAGAGGGTGGTGGGGGGGAGGACGAAAAACTGTTTTTT
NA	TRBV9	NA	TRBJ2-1	CASSVDSGNYNEQFF	TGTGCCAGCAGCGTAGACTCCGGGAACTACAATGAGCAGTTCTTC
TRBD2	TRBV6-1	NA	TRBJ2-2	CASTLRGKNTGELFF	TGTGCCAGCACATTGCGGGGGAAGAACACCGGGGAGCTGTTTTTT
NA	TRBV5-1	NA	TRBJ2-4	CASSLLVGAAQNIQYF	TGCGCCAGCAGCTTGTTGGTGGGAGCGGCACAAAACATTCAGTACTTC
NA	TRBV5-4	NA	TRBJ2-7	CASSGRDGSYEQYF	TGTGCCAGCAGCGGGCGGGACGGCTCCTACGAGCAGTACTTC
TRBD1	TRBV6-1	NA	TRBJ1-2	CASSVEQAGGYGYTF	TGTGCCAGCAGTGTTGAACAGGCAGGGGGCTATGGCTACACCTTC
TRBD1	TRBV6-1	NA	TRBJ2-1	CASSSETGAGEQFF	TGTGCCAGCAGTTCCGAGACAGGGGCCGGTGAGCAGTTCTTC
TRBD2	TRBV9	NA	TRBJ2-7	CASSGTSGSLSEQYF	TGTGCCAGCAGTGGTACTAGCGGGAGTTTGAGCGAGCAGTACTTC
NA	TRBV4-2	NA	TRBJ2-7	CASSQGESSYEQYF	TGTGCCAGCAGCCAAGGTGAGTCTTCCTACGAGCAGTACTTC
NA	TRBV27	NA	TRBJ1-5	CASSPSPSGSNQPQHF	TGTGCCAGCAGTCCCTCCCCGTCAGGTAGCAATCAGCCCCAGCATTTT
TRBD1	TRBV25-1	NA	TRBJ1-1	CASSRGQGNTEAFF	TGTGCCAGCAGTCGCGGACAGGGAAACACTGAAGCTTTCTTT
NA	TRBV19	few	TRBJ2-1	CASSTGEGRNEQFF	TGTGCCAGTAGTACAGGGGAGGGCCGCAATGAGCAGTTCTTC
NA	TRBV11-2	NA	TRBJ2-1	CASSLGGAYSYNEQFF	TGTGCCAGCAGCTTAGGTGGGGCTTACTCCTACAATGAGCAGTTCTTC
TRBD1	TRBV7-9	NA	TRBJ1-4	CASSLVAGGQKLFF	TGTGCCAGCAGCTTAGTGGCAGGGGGTCAAAAACTGTTTTTT
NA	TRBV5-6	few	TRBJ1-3	CASSRRVLSGNTIYF	TGTGCCAGCAGTCGTAGAGTTCTCTCTGGAAACACCATATATTTT
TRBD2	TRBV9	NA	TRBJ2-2	CASSVASGGSYTGELFF	TGTGCCAGCAGCGTAGCTAGCGGGGGGTCTTACACCGGGGAGCTGTTTTTT
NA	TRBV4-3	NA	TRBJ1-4	CASSQDPREKLFF	TGCGCCAGCAGCCAAGATCCGCGGGAAAAACTGTTTTTT
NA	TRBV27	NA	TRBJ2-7	CASSATAGRNYEQYF	TGTGCCAGCTCGGCTACGGCGGGAAGAAACTACGAGCAGTACTTC
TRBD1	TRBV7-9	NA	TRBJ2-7	CASSSGDRGQDEQYF	TGTGCCAGCAGCTCGGGGGACAGGGGGCAAGACGAGCAGTACTTC
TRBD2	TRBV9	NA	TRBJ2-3	CASNMGLAGVSSTDTQYF	TGTGCCAGCAACATGGGACTAGCGGGAGTATCGAGCACAGATACGCAGTATTTT
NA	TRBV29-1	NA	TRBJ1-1	CSGGGTEAFF	TGCAGCGGGGGAGGCACTGAAGCTTTCTTT
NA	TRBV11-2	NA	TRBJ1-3	CASSLLRGILSGNTIYF	TGTGCCAGCAGCCTTCTCCGCGGGATACTCTCTGGAAACACCATATATTTT
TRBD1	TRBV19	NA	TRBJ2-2	CASSIDRGRDGELFF	TGTGCCAGTAGTATAGACAGGGGGCGAGACGGGGAGCTGTTTTTT
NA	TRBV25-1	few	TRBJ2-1	CASSARQDNEQFF	TGTGCCAGCAGTGCCCGTCAGGACAATGAGCAGTTCTTC
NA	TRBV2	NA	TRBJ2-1	CASSSPGLGSYNEQFF	TGTGCCAGCAGTTCACCGGGACTGGGCTCCTACAATGAGCAGTTCTTC
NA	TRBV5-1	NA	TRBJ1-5	CASSLSGQGDHQPQHF	TGCGCCAGCAGCTTGTCCGGACAAGGAGACCATCAGCCCCAGCATTTT
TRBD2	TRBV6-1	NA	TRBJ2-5	CASSEGAGGPETQYF	TGTGCCAGCAGTGAAGGGGCGGGAGGGCCAGAGACCCAGTACTTC
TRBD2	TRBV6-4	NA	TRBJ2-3	CASTLSGRAADTQYF	TGTGCCAGCACCTTAAGCGGGAGGGCCGCAGATACGCAGTATTTT
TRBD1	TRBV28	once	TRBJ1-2	CASRLAGGVHTF	TGTGCCAGCAGACTCGCAGGGGGAGTTCACACCTTC
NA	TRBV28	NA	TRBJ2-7	CASSLFYRASTYEQYF	TGTGCCAGCAGTTTATTCTACAGGGCCTCCACGTACGAGCAGTACTTC
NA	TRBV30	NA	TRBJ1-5	CAWLIHGTLWFQPQHF	TGTGCCTGGCTAATTCACGGGACATTATGGTTTCAGCCCCAGCATTTT
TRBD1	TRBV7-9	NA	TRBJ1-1	CASSLEAGGTEAFF	TGTGCCAGCAGCTTAGAGGCAGGGGGCACTGAAGCTTTCTTT
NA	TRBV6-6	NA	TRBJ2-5	CASSYSRARGETQYF	TGTGCCAGCAGTTACTCTCGGGCGCGAGGGGAGACCCAGTACTTC
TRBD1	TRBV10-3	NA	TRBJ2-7	CAIRGQQTYEQYF	TGTGCCATCAGGGGACAGCAGACCTACGAGCAGTACTTC
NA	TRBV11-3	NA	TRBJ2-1	CASSLGREVYNEQFF	TGTGCCAGCAGCTTAGGCAGGGAGGTGTACAATGAGCAGTTCTTC
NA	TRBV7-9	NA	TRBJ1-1	CASSPPAGGRVAFF	TGTGCCAGCAGCCCACCGGCGGGAGGGCGCGTAGCTTTCTTT
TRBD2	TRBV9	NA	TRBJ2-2	CASSFTGGIIRTGELFF	TGTGCCAGCAGCTTTACGGGGGGGATCATAAGAACCGGGGAGCTGTTTTTT
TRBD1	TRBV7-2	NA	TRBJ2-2	CASSTTGGTGELFF	TGTGCCAGCAGCACAACAGGGGGCACCGGGGAACTGTTTTTT
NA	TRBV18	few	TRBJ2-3	CASSPRGGADTQYF	TGTGCCAGCTCACCACGCGGTGGAGCAGATACGCAGTATTTT
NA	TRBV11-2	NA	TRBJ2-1	CASSLFGGRHNEQFF	TGTGCCAGCAGCTTATTTGGGGGGAGGCACAATGAGCAGTTCTTC
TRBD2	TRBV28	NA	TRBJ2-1	CASSLTSSGRSNEQFF	TGTGCCAGCAGTTTAACTTCTAGCGGGAGATCGAATGAGCAGTTCTTC
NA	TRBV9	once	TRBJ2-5	CASSVGQGQETQYF	TGTGCCAGCAGCGTAGGGCAGGGTCAAGAGACCCAGTACTTC
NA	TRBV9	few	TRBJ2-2	CASRYSSHTGELFF	TGTGCCAGCAGATACAGTAGTCACACCGGGGAGCTGTTTTTT
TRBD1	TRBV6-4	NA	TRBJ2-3	CASSDGTGHTDTQYF	TGTGCCAGCAGTGACGGGACAGGGCACACAGATACGCAGTATTTT
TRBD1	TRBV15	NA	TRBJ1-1	CATSSTGGGWDTEAFF	TGTGCCACCAGCTCAACAGGGGGCGGTTGGGACACTGAAGCTTTCTTT
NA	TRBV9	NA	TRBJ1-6	CASSRGGVSPLHF	TGTGCCAGCAGCCGCGGCGGGGTTTCACCCCTCCACTTT